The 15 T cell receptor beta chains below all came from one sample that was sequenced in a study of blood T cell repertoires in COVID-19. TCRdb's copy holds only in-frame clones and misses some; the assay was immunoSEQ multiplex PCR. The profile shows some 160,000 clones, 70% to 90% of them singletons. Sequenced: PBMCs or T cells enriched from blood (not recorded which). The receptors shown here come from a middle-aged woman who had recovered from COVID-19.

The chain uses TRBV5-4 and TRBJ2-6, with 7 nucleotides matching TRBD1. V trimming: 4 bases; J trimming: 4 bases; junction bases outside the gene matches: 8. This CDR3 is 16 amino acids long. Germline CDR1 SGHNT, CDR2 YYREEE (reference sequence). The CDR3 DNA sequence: TGTGCCAGCAGCGTTAACAGGGGTACGGGGGCCAACGTCCTGACTTTC. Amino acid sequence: CASSVNRGTGANVLTF.

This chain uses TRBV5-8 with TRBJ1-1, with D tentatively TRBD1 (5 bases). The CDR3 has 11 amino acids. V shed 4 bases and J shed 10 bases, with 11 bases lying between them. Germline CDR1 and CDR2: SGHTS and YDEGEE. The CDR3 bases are TGTGCCAGCAGCGAGCGGGGGGGAGCTTTCTTT. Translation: CASSERGGAFF. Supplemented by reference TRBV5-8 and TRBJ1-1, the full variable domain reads EAGVTQSPTHLIKTRGQQATLRCSPISGHTSVYWYQQALGLGLQFLLWYDEGEERNRGNFPPRFSGRQFPNYSSELNVNALELEDSALYLCASSERGGAFFGQGTRLTVV.

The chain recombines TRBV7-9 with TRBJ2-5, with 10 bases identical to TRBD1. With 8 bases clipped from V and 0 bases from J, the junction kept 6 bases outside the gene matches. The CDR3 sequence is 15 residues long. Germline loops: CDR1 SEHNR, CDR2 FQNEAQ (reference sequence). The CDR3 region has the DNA TGTGCCAGCTTATTCGGGACAGGGGACCAAGAGACCCAGTACTTC. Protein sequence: CASLFGTGDQETQYF.

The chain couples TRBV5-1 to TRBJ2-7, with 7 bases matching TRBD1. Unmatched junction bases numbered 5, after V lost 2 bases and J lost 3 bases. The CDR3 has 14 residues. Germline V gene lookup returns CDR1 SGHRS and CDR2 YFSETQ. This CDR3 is CASSFRDSDYEQYF. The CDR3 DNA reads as TGCGCCAGCAGCTTCCGGGACAGCGACTACGAGCAGTACTTC.

CDR3 region: CASSLTLGGNQPQHF. The CDR3 region has the DNA TGTGCCAGCAGCTTAACCCTCGGGGGCAATCAGCCCCAGCATTTT. The V and J genes are TRBV7-8 and TRBJ1-5; the D is unclear. The CDR3 consists of 15 residues. Germline lookup yields CDR1 SGHVS and CDR2 FQNEAQ. V shed 2 bases and J shed 2 bases, with 10 bases lying between them.

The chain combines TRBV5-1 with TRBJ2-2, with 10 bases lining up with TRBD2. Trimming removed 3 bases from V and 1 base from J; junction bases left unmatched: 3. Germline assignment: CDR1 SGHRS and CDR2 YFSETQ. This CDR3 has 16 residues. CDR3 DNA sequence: TGCGCCAGCAGCTCCTTAGCGGGAGGGAACACCGGGGAGCTGTTTTTT. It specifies CASSSLAGGNTGELFF. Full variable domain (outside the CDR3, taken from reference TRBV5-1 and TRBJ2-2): KAGVTQTPRYLIKTRGQQVTLSCSPISGHRSVSWYQQTPGQGLQFLFEYFSETQRNKGNFPGRFSGRQFSNSRSEMNVSTLELGDSALYLCASSSLAGGNTGELFFGEGSRLTVL.

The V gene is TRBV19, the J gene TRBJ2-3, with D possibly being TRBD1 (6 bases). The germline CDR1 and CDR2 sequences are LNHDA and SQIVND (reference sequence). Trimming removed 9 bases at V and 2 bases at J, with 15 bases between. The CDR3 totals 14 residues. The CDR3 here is CASTGTQDTDTQYF. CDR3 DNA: TGTGCCAGCACAGGGACGCAGGACACAGATACGCAGTATTTT.

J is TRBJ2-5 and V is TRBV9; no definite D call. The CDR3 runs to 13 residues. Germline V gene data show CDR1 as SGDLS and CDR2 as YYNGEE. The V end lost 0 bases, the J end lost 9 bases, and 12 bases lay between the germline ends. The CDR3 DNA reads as TGTGCCAGCAGCGTAGGGAATGGGCCGGCCCAGTACTTC. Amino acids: CASSVGNGPAQYF.

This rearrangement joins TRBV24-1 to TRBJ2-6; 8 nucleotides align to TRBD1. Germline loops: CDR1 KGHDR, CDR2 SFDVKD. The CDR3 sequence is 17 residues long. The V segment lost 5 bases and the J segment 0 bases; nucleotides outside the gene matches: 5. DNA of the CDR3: TGTGCCACCAGTGGAACAGGGGGAATCTCTGGGGCCAACGTCCTGACTTTC. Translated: CATSGTGGISGANVLTF.

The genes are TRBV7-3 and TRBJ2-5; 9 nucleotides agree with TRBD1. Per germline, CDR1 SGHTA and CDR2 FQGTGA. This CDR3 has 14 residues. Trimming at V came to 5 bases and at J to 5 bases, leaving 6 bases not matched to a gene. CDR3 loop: CASSLQGAGETQYF. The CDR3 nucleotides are TGTGCCAGCAGCCTACAGGGGGCAGGGGAGACCCAGTACTTC.

The CDR3 DNA reads TGTGCCAGCAGTCTCGGGGGGGCCTCCTACAATGAGCAGTTCTTC. This gives the protein CASSLGGASYNEQFF. The V call is TRBV5-4, the J call TRBJ2-1; 8 bases line up with TRBD2. Per germline, CDR1 SGHNT and CDR2 YYREEE (reference sequence). CDR3 length equals 15 residues. V trimming: 5 bases; J trimming: 0 bases; junction bases outside the gene matches: 4.

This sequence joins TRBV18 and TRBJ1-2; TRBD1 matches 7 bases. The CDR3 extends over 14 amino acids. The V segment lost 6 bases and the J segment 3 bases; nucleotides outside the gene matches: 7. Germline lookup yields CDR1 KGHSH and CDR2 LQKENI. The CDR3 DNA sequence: TGTGCCAGCTCTCTCCTTGACAGGGACTATGGCTACACCTTC. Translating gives CASSLLDRDYGYTF.

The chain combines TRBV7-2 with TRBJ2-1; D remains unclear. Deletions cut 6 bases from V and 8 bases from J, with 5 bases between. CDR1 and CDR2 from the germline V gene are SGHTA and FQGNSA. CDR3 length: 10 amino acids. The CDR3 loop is CASRGDEQFF. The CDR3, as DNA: TGTGCCAGCAGAGGAGATGAGCAGTTCTTC.

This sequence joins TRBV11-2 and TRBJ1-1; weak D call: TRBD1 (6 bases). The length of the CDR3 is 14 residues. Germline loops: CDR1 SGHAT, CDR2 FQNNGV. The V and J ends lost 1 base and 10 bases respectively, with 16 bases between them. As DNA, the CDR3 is TGTGCCAGCAGCTTAGCGGGGGGCCTCCTGGGAGCTTTCTTT. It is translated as CASSLAGGLLGAFF.

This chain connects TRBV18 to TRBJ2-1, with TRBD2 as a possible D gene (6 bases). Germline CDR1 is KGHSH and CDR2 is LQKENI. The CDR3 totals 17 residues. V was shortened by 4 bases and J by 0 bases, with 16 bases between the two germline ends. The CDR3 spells CASSLTGEPSSYNEQFF. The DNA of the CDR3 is TGTGCCAGCTCACTAACGGGGGAGCCTAGCTCCTACAATGAGCAGTTCTTC.